The next 27 T cell receptor beta chains were all read from a single sample in a study of T-cell memory formation after mild COVID-19. TCRdb redid the calling of the 5' RACE reads with MiXCR, one entry per CDR3 protein. The sample includes around 30,000 distinct CDR3 sequences, less than 15% of them seen just once. The material sequenced was PBMCs or a T cell subset sorted from them (not recorded which). The receptors shown here come from an adult woman who had mild COVID-19 (a few samples of this study predate the infection). Cell type and time point are not known.

At least ten counts were recorded for this clonotype. This chain uses TRBV7-9 with TRBJ2-1; 9 bases map to TRBD1. The ends lost 5 bases at V and 7 bases at J; junction bases unmatched: 12. CDR1 SEHNR and CDR2 FQNEAQ come from the germline V gene (reference sequence). The CDR3 has 16 amino acids. CDR3 coding DNA: TGTGCCAGCAGCCCAGGGACAGGGACGGTTTCTAATGAGCAGTTCTTC. This translates into CASSPGTGTVSNEQFF.

This clonotype was observed at least ten times. V gene TRBV6-2 or TRBV6-3 combines with J gene TRBJ2-1; the match to TRBD2 covers 7 bases. CDR3 length: 14 residues. Looked up from germline, CDR1 is MNHEY and CDR2 is SVGEGT. The J segment lost 7 bases and the V segment lost 4 bases, leaving 7 bases of the junction unmatched. CDR3 sequence reads: CASSLRSGGNEQFF. The CDR3 DNA follows: TGTGCCAGCAGTTTGAGGTCCGGGGGGAATGAGCAGTTCTTC.

Ten or more counts support this clonotype. The CDR3 region is CASSGDRGSNTGELFF. The CDR3 region has the DNA TGTGCCAGCAGTGGGGACAGGGGGTCGAACACCGGGGAGCTGTTTTTT. The rearrangement uses TRBV2 and TRBJ2-2, with 11 positions matching TRBD1. V lost 4 bases and J lost 0; bases outside the gene matches: 1. The CDR3 runs to 16 residues. In germline, CDR1 is SNHLY, CDR2 FYNNEI.

This clonotype has at least ten counts. The chain links TRBV20-1 to TRBJ2-3, with 7 bases lining up with TRBD1. With V trimmed by 6 bases and J by 5 bases, 8 bases remained unmatched. From germline, CDR1 is DFQATT and CDR2 SNEGSKA (reference sequence). The CDR3 sequence is 13 residues long. The CDR3 sequence is CSAQGGKRDTQYF. The CDR3 nucleotides are TGCAGTGCCCAAGGGGGCAAGCGAGATACGCAGTATTTT.

This chain uses TRBV5-1 with TRBJ2-1; D not certain. V was pared by 3 bases and J by 14 bases, with 15 bases between. This CDR3 spans 12 amino acids. From germline, CDR1 is SGHRS and CDR2 YFSETQ. This chain's CDR3 is CASSSSGPAEFF. In DNA, the CDR3 is TGCGCCAGCAGCTCATCGGGCCCGGCCGAGTTCTTC. Variable domain in full (rest from reference TRBV5-1 and TRBJ2-1): KAGVTQTPRYLIKTRGQQVTLSCSPISGHRSVSWYQQTPGQGLQFLFEYFSETQRNKGNFPGRFSGRQFSNSRSEMNVSTLELGDSALYLCASSSSGPAEFFGPGTRLTVL.

The table lists this clonotype with many counts. The J gene is TRBJ2-5, the V gene TRBV18; 11 bases line up with TRBD1. Unmatched junction bases numbered 3, after V lost 1 base and J lost 5 bases. Germline CDR1 and CDR2: KGHSH and LQKENI. This CDR3 comprises 15 residues. The CDR3, as DNA: TGTGCCAGCTCACCACGGACAGGGGGCGAGGAGACCCAGTACTTC. Translated, it gives CASSPRTGGEETQYF.

This clonotype came up many times. This chain connects TRBV19 to TRBJ2-1, with 14 bases lining up with TRBD2. Unmatched junction bases numbered 3, after V lost 5 bases and J lost 6 bases. Germline V CDR1 and CDR2: LNHDA, SQIVND (reference sequence). This CDR3 contains 15 residues. CDR3 sequence: CASSRLAGGINEQFF. CDR3 bases: TGTGCCAGTAGTCGACTAGCGGGGGGGATCAATGAGCAGTTCTTC.

This clonotype was observed many times. V usage is TRBV7-9 and J usage is TRBJ2-7, with 7 bases matching TRBD1. The V and J ends lost 6 bases and 5 bases, in that order; junction bases with no gene match: 10. Germline V lookup: CDR1 SEHNR, CDR2 FQNEAQ (reference sequence). This CDR3 contains 14 residues. The CDR3 protein is CASRRDRTADEQYF. CDR3 DNA sequence: TGTGCCAGCAGAAGGGACAGAACGGCAGACGAGCAGTACTTC.

This clonotype has at least ten counts. The chain combines TRBV7-9 with TRBJ2-1; no reliable D call. CDR3 size: 14 residues. Trimming took 3 bases from V and 9 from J, leaving 15 bases between them. CDR1 SEHNR and CDR2 FQNEAQ come from the germline V gene (reference sequence). CDR3 region: CASSFATLGSEQFF. CDR3 bases: TGTGCCAGCAGCTTCGCTACTCTGGGTAGTGAGCAGTTCTTC. Complete variable domain (other parts from reference TRBV7-9 and TRBJ2-1): DTGVSQNPRHKITKRGQNVTFRCDPISEHNRLYWYRQTLGQGPEFLTYFQNEAQLEKSRLLSDRFSAERPKGSFSTLEIQRTEQGDSAMYLCASSFATLGSEQFFGPGTRLTVL.

This clonotype has a count of ten or more. The chain has TRBV6-5 and TRBJ1-2, with TRBD1 identical over 7 bases. Per the germline V gene, CDR1 is MNHEY and CDR2 is SVGAGI. The CDR3 consists of 14 residues. V gave up 6 bases and J gave up 7 bases; unmatched junction bases: 11. The CDR3 is CASRLKTGLSGYTF. In DNA form, the CDR3 reads TGTGCCAGCAGGCTAAAGACAGGGTTGAGTGGCTACACCTTC.

Ten or more counts support this clonotype. The rearrangement links TRBV20-1 to TRBJ2-5; D gene unclear. This CDR3 contains 16 residues. The ends were cut back, 0 bases at V and 3 bases at J, with 17 bases in the middle. Germline lookup yields CDR1 DFQATT and CDR2 SNEGSKA (reference sequence). Here the CDR3 DNA reads TGCAGTGCTAGAGATCCGGGCCGGGCGGTCGAAGAGACCCAGTACTTC. Amino acid sequence: CSARDPGRAVEETQYF.

In this sample, this clonotype turned up many times. The V and J genes are TRBV7-9 and TRBJ2-7; weak D call: TRBD2 (5 bases). Germline assignment: CDR1 SEHNR and CDR2 FQNEAQ (reference sequence). Between the trimmed V and J ends, which lost 1 base and 9 bases, there was a span of 16 bases. The CDR3 loop spans 14 amino acids. The CDR3, as DNA: TGTGCCAGCAGCTTAGGGGCGGGCCTGCTGGGGCAGTACTTC. It encodes CASSLGAGLLGQYF. Full variable domain (rest looked up from reference TRBV7-9 and TRBJ2-7): DTGVSQNPRHKITKRGQNVTFRCDPISEHNRLYWYRQTLGQGPEFLTYFQNEAQLEKSRLLSDRFSAERPKGSFSTLEIQRTEQGDSAMYLCASSLGAGLLGQYFGPGTRLTVT.

This clonotype was seen at least ten times. CDR3 region: CATSRDQSRNEQFF. Here the CDR3 DNA reads TGTGCCACCAGCAGAGACCAGAGTCGCAATGAGCAGTTCTTC. The genes are TRBV15 and TRBJ2-1; D is uncertain. This CDR3 region has 14 residues. Per germline, CDR1 LNHNV and CDR2 YYDKDF (reference sequence). Trimming pared 0 bases from V and 6 bases from J, leaving 9 bases between.

This clonotype was seen many times. This rearrangement joins TRBV6-1 to TRBJ2-3, with TRBD2 identical over 10 bases. This CDR3 has 12 amino acids. V gave up 7 bases and J gave up 15 bases; unmatched junction bases: 10. Germline values: CDR1 MNHNS, CDR2 SASEGT. The DNA of the CDR3 is TGTGCCAGCAACACCTTCGGGACTAGCGTTTATTTT. Translating gives CASNTFGTSVYF.

This clonotype was detected many times. The chain employs TRBV7-8 and TRBJ2-3; 7 positions match TRBD1. The CDR3 is 13 residues long. Germline V CDR1 and CDR2: SGHVS, FQNEAQ. Trimming cost V 5 bases and J 3 bases; bases outside gene matches: 2. CDR3 region: CASSPDRTDTQYF. As DNA, the CDR3 is TGTGCCAGCAGCCCGGACAGGACAGATACGCAGTATTTT. Drawing the rest from reference TRBV7-8 and TRBJ2-3, the complete variable domain is GAGVSQSPRYKVAKRGQDVALRCDPISGHVSLFWYQQALGQGPEFLTYFQNEAQLDKSGLPSDRFFAERPEGSVSTLKIQRTQQEDSAVYLCASSPDRTDTQYFGPGTRLTVL.

Many counts were recorded for this clonotype. This chain's CDR3 is CASSHGGLTNQPQHF. The CDR3 DNA reads TGTGCCAGCAGCCATGGGGGATTGACTAATCAGCCCCAGCATTTT. J is TRBJ1-5 and V is TRBV5-4; tentatively, D is TRBD1 (5 bases). The CDR3 is made up of 15 amino acids. Trimming cost V 4 bases and J 4 bases, with 15 bases left between them. Per germline, CDR1 SGHNT and CDR2 YYREEE (reference sequence).

This clonotype ranks as medium-sized. The chain is built from TRBV6-4 and TRBJ1-6, with 9 bases fitting TRBD1. Germline loops: CDR1 MRHNA, CDR2 SNTAGT. The CDR3 spans 14 residues. With 6 bases clipped from V and 7 bases from J, the junction kept 4 bases outside the gene matches. The CDR3 nucleotides are TGTGCCAGCAGCCCCGGACAGGGGAATTCACCCCTCCACTTT. Its translation: CASSPGQGNSPLHF.

In its sample, this clonotype was seen many times. This chain joins TRBV27 and TRBJ2-5; D might be TRBD2 (6 bases). The CDR3 extends over 15 amino acids. The germline gives CDR1 MNHEY, CDR2 SMNVEV (reference sequence). V was trimmed by 1 base and J by 4 bases, leaving 13 bases between them. This CDR3 reads CASSLYGGGIETQYF. The CDR3 coding sequence is TGTGCCAGCAGTTTATATGGGGGAGGAATAGAGACCCAGTACTTC.

This clonotype is labeled as medium-sized. The genes are TRBV5-1 and TRBJ2-7; TRBD1 aligns across 12 bases. Germline V gene sequence: CDR1 SGHRS, CDR2 YFSETQ. Trimming removed 4 bases from V and 1 base from J; junction bases left unmatched: 9. The CDR3 length is 17 residues. CDR3 region: CASSLPGTGGWSYEQYF. Here the CDR3 DNA reads TGCGCCAGCAGCCTTCCCGGGACAGGGGGCTGGTCCTACGAGCAGTACTTC. Looking up the rest from reference TRBV5-1 and TRBJ2-7 gives the full variable domain: KAGVTQTPRYLIKTRGQQVTLSCSPISGHRSVSWYQQTPGQGLQFLFEYFSETQRNKGNFPGRFSGRQFSNSRSEMNVSTLELGDSALYLCASSLPGTGGWSYEQYFGPGTRLTVT.

This clonotype was counted ten times or more. The chain uses TRBV12-3 or TRBV12-4 and TRBJ2-1; the match to TRBD2 covers 10 bases. The trim removed 7 bases at V and 8 bases at J, leaving 11 bases unmatched. This CDR3 spans 15 amino acids. The CDR3 loop is CASTTSSGSIYEQFF. DNA for the CDR3: TGTGCCAGCACTACCTCTAGCGGGAGTATCTATGAGCAGTTCTTC.

This clonotype has at least ten counts. The chain joins TRBV5-1 to TRBJ2-3; tentative D call: TRBD2 (6 bases). Germline V CDR1 and CDR2: SGHRS, YFSETQ. V was trimmed by 4 bases and J by 0 bases, leaving 9 bases between them. The CDR3 has 14 residues. DNA of the CDR3: TGCGCCAGCAGCCAGAGCGGGAGCACAGATACGCAGTATTTT. It specifies CASSQSGSTDTQYF.

At least ten counts were recorded for this clonotype. The chain recombines TRBV20-1 with TRBJ1-2; no reliable D call. This CDR3 comprises 11 residues. Trimming cost V 0 bases and J 8 bases, with 7 bases left between them. The germline V gene encodes CDR1 DFQATT and CDR2 SNEGSKA (reference sequence). CDR3 nucleotides: TGCAGTGCTAGAGATCCCTCGGGCTACACCTTC. It codes for CSARDPSGYTF.

This clonotype was recorded at least ten times. The chain uses TRBV7-9 and TRBJ1-4; weak D call: TRBD1 (5 bases). Trimming removed 3 bases from V and 2 bases from J, with 13 bases in between. The CDR3 runs 16 residues. Germline V gene lookup returns CDR1 SEHNR and CDR2 FQNEAQ (reference sequence). In DNA form, the CDR3 reads TGTGCCAGCAGCTTGGGACCAACCGAGACTAATGAAAAACTGTTTTTT. The encoded protein is CASSLGPTETNEKLFF. Combining the CDR3 with reference TRBV7-9 and TRBJ1-4 gives the whole variable domain DTGVSQNPRHKITKRGQNVTFRCDPISEHNRLYWYRQTLGQGPEFLTYFQNEAQLEKSRLLSDRFSAERPKGSFSTLEIQRTEQGDSAMYLCASSLGPTETNEKLFFGSGTQLSVL.

This clonotype was counted many times. The CDR3 sequence: CASSLPAGNEQYF. Here the CDR3 DNA reads TGTGCCAGCAGCTTACCGGCAGGGAACGAGCAGTACTTC. The chain joins TRBV5-6 to TRBJ2-7, with a weak D call TRBD1 (5 bases). CDR3 size: 13 residues. V was pared by 2 bases and J by 5 bases, with 11 bases between. Germline CDR1 and CDR2: SGHDT and YYEEEE.

This clonotype was picked up many times. This sequence joins TRBV5-4 and TRBJ2-2; 9 nucleotides align to TRBD2. The CDR3 is 16 residues long. Losses at the gene ends were 4 bases for V and 0 bases for J; bases not matched to a gene: 4. CDR1 SGHNT and CDR2 YYREEE come from the germline V gene (reference sequence). The CDR3 region has the DNA TGTGCCAGCAGCAGAACTAGCGGGCCGAACACCGGGGAGCTGTTTTTT. It specifies CASSRTSGPNTGELFF. The full variable domain, its missing parts supplied by reference TRBV5-4 and TRBJ2-2, is ETGVTQSPTHLIKTRGQQVTLRCSSQSGHNTVSWYQQALGQGPQFIFQYYREEENGRGNFPPRFSGLQFPNYSSELNVNALELDDSALYLCASSRTSGPNTGELFFGEGSRLTVL.

This clonotype has a count of ten or more. At one boundary the junction diverges from the germline segment, which might be a read error. V is TRBV20-1 and J is TRBJ2-3; the D gene could be TRBD1 or TRBD2 (6 bases each). Germline V gene lookup returns CDR1 DFQATT and CDR2 SNEGSKA (reference sequence). This CDR3 contains 15 residues. In nucleotides, the CDR3 is TGCAGTGCTCACCCCGGGACTCCGTCCAGAGGGGGGTTGGATTTT. This gives the protein CSAHPGTPSRGGLDF.

CDR3: CSVEDLQRTSGRSYNEQFF. CDR3 coding DNA: TGCAGCGTTGAAGATCTCCAACGGACTAGCGGGAGATCATACAATGAGCAGTTCTTC. V usage is TRBV29-1 and J usage is TRBJ2-1; TRBD2 agrees at 13 bases. With 0 bases clipped from V and 4 bases from J, the junction kept 12 bases outside the gene matches. Germline CDR1 and CDR2: SQVTM and ANQGSEA. The CDR3 contains 19 residues.